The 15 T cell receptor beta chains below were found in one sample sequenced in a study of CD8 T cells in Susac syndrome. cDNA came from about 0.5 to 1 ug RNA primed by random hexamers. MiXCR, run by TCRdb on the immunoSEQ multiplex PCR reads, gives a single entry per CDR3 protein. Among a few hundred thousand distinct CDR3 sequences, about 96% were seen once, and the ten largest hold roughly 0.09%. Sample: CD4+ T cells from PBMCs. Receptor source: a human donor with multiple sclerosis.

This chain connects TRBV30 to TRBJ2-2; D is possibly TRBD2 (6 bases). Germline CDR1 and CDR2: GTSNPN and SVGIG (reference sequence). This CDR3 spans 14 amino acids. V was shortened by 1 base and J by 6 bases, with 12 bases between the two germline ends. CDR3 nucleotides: TGTGCCTGGAGTGCTGTCAAGCGGGCCGGGGAGCTGTTTTTT. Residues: CAWSAVKRAGELFF.

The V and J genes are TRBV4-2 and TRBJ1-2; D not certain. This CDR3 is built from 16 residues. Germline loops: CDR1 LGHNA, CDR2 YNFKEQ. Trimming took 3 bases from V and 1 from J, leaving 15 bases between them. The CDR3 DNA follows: TGTGCCAGCAGCCATCCTAACACGGAGTTTAACTATGGCTACACCTTC. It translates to CASSHPNTEFNYGYTF.

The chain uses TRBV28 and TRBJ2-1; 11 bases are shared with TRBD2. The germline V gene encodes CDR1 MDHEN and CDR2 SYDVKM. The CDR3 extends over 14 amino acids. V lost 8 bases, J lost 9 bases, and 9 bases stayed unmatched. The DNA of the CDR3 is TGTGCCAGCCTGACTAGCGGGACCTACGGTGAGCAGTTCTTC. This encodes CASLTSGTYGEQFF. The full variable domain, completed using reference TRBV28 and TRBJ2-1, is DVKVTQSSRYLVKRTGEKVFLECVQDMDHENMFWYRQDPGLGLRLIYFSYDVKMKEKGDIPEGYSVSREKKERFSLILESASTNQTSMYLCASLTSGTYGEQFFGPGTRLTVL.

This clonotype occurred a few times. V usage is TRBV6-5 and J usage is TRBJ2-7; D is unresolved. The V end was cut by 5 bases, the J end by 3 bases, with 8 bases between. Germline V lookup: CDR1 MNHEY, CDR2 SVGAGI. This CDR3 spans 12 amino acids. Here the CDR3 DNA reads TGTGCCAGCAGTCCCGCCGGCTACGAGCAGTACTTC. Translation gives CASSPAGYEQYF.

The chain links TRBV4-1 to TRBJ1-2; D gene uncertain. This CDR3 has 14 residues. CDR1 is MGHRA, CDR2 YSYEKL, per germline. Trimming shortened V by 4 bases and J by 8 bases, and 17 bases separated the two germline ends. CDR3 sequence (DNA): TGCGCCAGCAGCCTCCCTGCGCGGCCCCGGGGCTACACCTTC. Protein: CASSLPARPRGYTF.

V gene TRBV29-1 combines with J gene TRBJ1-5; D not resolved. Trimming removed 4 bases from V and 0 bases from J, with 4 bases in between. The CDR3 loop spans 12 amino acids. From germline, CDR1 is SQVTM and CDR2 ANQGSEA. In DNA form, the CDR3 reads TGCAGCGTTGGGGTTAGCAATCAGCCCCAGCATTTT. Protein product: CSVGVSNQPQHF.

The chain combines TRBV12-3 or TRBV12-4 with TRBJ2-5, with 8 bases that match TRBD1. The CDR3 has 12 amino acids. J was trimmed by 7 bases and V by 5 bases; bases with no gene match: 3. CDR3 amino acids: CASSTGTGTQYF. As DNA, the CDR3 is TGTGCCAGCAGTACCGGGACAGGGACCCAGTACTTC.

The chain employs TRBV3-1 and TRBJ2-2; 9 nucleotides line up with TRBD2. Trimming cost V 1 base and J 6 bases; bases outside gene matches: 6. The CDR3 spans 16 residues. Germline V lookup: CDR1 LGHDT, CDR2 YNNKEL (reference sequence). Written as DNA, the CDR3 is TGTGCCAGCAGCCAAGCGGTCGCTAGCGGGGCCGGGGAGCTGTTTTTT. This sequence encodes CASSQAVASGAGELFF.

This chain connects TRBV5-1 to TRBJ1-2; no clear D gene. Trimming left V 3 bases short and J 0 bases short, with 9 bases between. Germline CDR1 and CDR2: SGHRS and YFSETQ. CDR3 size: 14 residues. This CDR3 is CASSWADTNYGYTF. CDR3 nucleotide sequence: TGCGCCAGCAGCTGGGCAGACACTAACTATGGCTACACCTTC.

CDR3 sequence reads: CSVYPPNFNSGRDKTDTQYF. The CDR3 DNA sequence: TGCAGCGTTTACCCTCCCAACTTTAATAGCGGGAGAGATAAGACAGATACGCAGTATTTT. The V gene is TRBV29-1, the J gene TRBJ2-3, with TRBD2 matching 9 bases. This CDR3 region has 20 residues. CDR1 and CDR2 from the germline V gene are SQVTM and ANQGSEA. Trimming took 5 bases from V and 3 from J; bases not matched to a gene: 24.

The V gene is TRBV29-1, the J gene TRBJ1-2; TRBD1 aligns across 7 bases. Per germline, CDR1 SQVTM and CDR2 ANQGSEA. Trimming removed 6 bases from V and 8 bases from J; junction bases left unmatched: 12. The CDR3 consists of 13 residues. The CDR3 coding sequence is TGCAGCGTGGGAGCGACAGGGCTGGGCGGCTACACCTTC. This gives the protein CSVGATGLGGYTF.

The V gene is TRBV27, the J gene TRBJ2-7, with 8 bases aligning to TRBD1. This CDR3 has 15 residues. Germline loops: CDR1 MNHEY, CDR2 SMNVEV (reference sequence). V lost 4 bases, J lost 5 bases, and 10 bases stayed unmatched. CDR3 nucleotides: TGTGCCAGCAGTTCTAGGACAGGGAGGAAGGACGAGCAGTACTTC. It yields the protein CASSSRTGRKDEQYF.

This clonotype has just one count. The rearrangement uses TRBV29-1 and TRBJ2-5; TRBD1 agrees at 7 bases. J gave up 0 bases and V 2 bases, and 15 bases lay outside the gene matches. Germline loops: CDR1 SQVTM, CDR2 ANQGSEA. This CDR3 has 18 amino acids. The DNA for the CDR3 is TGCAGCGTTGAAATTAGGGGGCCCGAAGGGTGGTACCAAGAGACCCAGTACTTC. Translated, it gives CSVEIRGPEGWYQETQYF.

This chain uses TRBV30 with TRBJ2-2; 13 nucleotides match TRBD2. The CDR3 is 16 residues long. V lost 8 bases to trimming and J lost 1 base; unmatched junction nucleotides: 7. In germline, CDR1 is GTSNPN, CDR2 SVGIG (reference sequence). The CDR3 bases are TGTGCCCTAATAAGGACTAGCGGGGGGAACACCGGGGAGCTGTTTTTT. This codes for CALIRTSGGNTGELFF.

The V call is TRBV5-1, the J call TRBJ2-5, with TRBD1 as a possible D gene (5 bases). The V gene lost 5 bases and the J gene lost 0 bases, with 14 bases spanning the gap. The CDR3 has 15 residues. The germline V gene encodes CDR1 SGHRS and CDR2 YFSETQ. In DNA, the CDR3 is TGCGCCAGCAGTGTATGGGGCACGTACCAAGAGACCCAGTACTTC. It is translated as CASSVWGTYQETQYF.